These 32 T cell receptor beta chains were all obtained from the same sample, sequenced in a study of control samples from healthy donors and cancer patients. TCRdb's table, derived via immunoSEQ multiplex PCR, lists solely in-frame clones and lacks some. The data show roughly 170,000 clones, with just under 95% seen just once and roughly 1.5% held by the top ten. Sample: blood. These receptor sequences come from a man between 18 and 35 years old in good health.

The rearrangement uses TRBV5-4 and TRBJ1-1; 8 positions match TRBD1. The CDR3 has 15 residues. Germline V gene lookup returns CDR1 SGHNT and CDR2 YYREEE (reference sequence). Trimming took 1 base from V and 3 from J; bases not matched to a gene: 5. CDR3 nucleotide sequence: TGTGCCAGCAGCTTGTCGTACAGGGGGGACACTGAAGCTTTCTTT. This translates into CASSLSYRGDTEAFF.

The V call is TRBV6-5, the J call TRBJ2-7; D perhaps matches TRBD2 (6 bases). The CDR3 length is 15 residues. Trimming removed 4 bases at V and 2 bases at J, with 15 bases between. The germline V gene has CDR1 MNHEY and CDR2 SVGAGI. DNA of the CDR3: TGTGCCAGCAGTTTATCACCGGGGGAGACCTACGAGCAGTACTTC. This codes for CASSLSPGETYEQYF.

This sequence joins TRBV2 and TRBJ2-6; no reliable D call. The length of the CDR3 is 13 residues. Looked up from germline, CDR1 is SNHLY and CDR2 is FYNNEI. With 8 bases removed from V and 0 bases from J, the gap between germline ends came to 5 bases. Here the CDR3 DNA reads TGTGCCAGCCGGGCCTCTGGGGCCAACGTCCTGACTTTC. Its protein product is CASRASGANVLTF.

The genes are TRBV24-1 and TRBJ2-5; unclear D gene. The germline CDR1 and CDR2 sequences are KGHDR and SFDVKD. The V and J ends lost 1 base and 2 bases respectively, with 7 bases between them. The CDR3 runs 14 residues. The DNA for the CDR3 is TGTGCCACCAGTGATTTCCCGGGTCAAGAGACCCAGTACTTC. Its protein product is CATSDFPGQETQYF.

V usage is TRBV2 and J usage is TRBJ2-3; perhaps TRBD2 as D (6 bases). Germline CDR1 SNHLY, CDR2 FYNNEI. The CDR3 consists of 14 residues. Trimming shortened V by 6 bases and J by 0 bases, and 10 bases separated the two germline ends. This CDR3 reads CASRGGPSTDTQYF. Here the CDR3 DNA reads TGTGCCAGCAGGGGGGGACCGAGCACAGATACGCAGTATTTT.

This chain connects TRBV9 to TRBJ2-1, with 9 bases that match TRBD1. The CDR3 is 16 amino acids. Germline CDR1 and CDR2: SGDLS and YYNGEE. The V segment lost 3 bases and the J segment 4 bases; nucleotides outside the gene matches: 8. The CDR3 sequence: CASSAPDRGRYNEQFF. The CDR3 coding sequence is TGTGCCAGCAGCGCCCCGGACAGGGGAAGATACAATGAGCAGTTCTTC.

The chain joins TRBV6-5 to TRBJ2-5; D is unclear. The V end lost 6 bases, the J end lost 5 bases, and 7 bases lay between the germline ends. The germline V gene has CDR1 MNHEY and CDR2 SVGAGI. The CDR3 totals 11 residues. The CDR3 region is CASRKRETQYF. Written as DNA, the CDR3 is TGTGCCAGCAGGAAGAGGGAGACCCAGTACTTC.

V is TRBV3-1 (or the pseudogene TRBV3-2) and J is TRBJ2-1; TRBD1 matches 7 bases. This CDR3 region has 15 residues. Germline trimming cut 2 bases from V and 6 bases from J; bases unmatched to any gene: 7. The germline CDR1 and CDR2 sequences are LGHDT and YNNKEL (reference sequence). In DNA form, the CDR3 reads TGTGCCAGCAGCCAATTCGATACAGGGGTCAATGAGCAGTTCTTC. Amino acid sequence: CASSQFDTGVNEQFF.

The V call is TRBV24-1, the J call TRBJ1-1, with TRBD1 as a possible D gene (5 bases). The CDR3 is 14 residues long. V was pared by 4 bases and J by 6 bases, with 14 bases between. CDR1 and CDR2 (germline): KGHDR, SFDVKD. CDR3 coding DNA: TGTGCCACCAGTGACCGACCCTGGGGGTCTGAAGCTTTCTTT. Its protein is CATSDRPWGSEAFF.

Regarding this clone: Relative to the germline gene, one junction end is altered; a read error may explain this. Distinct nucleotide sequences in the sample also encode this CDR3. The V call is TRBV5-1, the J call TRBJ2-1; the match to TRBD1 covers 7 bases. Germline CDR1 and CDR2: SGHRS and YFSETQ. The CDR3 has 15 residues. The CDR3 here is CASSPTGETYNEQFF. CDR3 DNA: TGTGCCAGCAGCCCTACAGGGGAGACCTACAATGAGCAGTTCTTC.

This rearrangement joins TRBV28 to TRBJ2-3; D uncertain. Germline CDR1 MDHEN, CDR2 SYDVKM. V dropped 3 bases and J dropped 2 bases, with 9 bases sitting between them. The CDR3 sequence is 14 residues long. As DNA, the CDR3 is TGTGCCAGCAGTTTTAACAGCCTCACAGATACGCAGTATTTT. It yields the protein CASSFNSLTDTQYF.

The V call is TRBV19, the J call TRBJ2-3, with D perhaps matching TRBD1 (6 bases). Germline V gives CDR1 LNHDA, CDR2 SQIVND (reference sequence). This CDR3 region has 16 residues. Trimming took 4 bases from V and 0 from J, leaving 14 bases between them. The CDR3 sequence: CASSTRGRGSTDTQYF. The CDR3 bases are TGTGCCAGTAGTACCCGAGGCAGGGGAAGCACAGATACGCAGTATTTT.

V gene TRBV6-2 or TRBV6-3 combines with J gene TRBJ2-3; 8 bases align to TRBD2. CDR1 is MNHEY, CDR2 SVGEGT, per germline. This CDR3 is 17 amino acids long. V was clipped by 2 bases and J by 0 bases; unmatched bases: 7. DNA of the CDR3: TGTGCCAGCAGTTACAGACGGGGGGGGTGTAGCACAGATACGCAGTATTTT. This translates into CASSYRRGGCSTDTQYF.

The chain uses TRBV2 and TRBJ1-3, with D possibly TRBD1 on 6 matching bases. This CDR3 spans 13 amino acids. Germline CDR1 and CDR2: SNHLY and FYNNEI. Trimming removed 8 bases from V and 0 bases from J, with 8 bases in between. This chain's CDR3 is CASGQSSGNTIYF. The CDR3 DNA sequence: TGTGCCAGCGGACAGTCCTCTGGAAACACCATATATTTT.

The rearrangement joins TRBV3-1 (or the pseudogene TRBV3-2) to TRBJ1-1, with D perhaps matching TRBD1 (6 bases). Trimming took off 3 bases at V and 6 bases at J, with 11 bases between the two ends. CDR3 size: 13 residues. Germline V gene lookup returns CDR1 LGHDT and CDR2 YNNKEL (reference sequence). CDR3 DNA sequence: TGTGCCAGCAGCCAGAGGACAGATGCTGAAGCTTTCTTT. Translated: CASSQRTDAEAFF.

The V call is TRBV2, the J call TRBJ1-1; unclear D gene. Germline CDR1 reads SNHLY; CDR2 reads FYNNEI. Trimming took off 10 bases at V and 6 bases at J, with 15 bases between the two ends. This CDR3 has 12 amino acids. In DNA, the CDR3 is TGTGCCACCTCCCGAAATAGCGCTGAAGCTTTCTTT. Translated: CATSRNSAEAFF.

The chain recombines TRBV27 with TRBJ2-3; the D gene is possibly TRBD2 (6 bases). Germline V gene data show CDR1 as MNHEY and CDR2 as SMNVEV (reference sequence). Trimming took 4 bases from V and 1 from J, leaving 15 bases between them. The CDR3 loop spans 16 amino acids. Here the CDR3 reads CASSSLTSPRTDTQYF. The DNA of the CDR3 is TGTGCCAGCAGTTCCCTGACTAGTCCACGCACAGATACGCAGTATTTT.

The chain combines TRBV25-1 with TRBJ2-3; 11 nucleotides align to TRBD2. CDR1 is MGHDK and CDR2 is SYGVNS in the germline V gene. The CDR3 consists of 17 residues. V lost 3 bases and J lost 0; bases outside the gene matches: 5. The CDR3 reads CASSEELAGASTDTQYF. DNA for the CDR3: TGTGCCAGCAGTGAGGAACTAGCGGGGGCGAGCACAGATACGCAGTATTTT.

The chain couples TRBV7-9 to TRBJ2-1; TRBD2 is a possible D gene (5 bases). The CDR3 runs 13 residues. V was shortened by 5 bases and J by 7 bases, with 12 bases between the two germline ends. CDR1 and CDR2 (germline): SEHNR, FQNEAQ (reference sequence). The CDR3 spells CASSPLGGNEQFF. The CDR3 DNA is TGTGCCAGCAGCCCCCTTGGAGGAAATGAGCAGTTCTTC.

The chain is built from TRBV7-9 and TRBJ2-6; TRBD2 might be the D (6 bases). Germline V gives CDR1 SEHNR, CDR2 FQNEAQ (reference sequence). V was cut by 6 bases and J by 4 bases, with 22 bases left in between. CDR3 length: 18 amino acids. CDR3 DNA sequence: TGTGCCAGCAGAGGGGCGGGAACAAGGGCTGGAGGGGCCAACGTCCTGACTTTC. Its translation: CASRGAGTRAGGANVLTF.

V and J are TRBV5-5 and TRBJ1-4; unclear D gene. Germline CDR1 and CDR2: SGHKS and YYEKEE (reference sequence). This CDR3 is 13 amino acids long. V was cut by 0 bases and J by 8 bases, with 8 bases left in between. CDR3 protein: CASSLADREKLFF. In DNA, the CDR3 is TGTGCCAGCAGCTTGGCCGATAGGGAAAAACTGTTTTTT.

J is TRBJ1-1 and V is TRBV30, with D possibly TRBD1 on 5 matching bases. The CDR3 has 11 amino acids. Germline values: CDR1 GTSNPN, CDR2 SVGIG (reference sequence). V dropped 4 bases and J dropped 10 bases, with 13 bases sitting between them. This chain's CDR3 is CAWIGASGAFF. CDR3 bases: TGTGCCTGGATAGGGGCGAGTGGAGCTTTCTTT. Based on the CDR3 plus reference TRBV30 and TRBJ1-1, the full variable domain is SQTIHQWPATLVQPVGSPLSLECTVEGTSNPNLYWYRQAAGRGLQLLFYSVGIGQISSEVPQNLSASRPQDRQFILSSKKLLLSDSGFYLCAWIGASGAFFGQGTRLTVV.

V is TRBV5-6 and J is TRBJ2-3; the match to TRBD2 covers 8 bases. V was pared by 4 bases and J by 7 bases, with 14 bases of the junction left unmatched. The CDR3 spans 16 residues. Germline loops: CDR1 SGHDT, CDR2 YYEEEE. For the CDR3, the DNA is TGTGCCAGCAGCCCCAGGCTCACTAGCGGCCTGAATACGCAGTATTTT. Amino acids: CASSPRLTSGLNTQYF.

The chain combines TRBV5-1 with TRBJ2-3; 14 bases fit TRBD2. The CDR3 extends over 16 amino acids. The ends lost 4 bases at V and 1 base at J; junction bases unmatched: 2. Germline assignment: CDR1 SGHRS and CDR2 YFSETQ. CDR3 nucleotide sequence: TGCGCCAGCAGCCCGGGACTAGCGGGGGGCACAGATACGCAGTATTTT. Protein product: CASSPGLAGGTDTQYF.

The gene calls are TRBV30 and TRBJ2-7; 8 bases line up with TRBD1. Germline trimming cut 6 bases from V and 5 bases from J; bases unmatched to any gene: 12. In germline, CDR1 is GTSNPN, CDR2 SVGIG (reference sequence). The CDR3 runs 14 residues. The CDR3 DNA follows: TGTGCCTGTAATCGGGACAGGATGTTCGACGAGCAGTACTTC. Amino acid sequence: CACNRDRMFDEQYF. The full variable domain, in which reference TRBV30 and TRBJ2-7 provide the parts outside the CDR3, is SQTIHQWPATLVQPVGSPLSLECTVEGTSNPNLYWYRQAAGRGLQLLFYSVGIGQISSEVPQNLSASRPQDRQFILSSKKLLLSDSGFYLCACNRDRMFDEQYFGPGTRLTVT.

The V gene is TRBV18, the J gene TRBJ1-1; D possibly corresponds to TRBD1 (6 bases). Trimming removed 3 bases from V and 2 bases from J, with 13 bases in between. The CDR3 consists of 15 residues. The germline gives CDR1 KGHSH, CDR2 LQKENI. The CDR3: CASSPPPGDNTEAFF. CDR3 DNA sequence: TGTGCCAGCTCACCCCCTCCAGGGGACAACACTGAAGCTTTCTTT.

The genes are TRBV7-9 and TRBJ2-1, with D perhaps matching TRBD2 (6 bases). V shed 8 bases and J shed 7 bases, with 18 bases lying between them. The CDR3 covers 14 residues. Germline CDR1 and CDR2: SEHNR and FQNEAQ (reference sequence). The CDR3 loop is CASFTLPSVNEQFF. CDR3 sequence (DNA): TGTGCCAGCTTTACCCTTCCTAGCGTGAATGAGCAGTTCTTC.

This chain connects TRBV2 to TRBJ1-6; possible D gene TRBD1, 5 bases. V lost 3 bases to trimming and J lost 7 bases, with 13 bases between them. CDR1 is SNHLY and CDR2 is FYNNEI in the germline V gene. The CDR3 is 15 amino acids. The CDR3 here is CASSESGSWNSPLHF. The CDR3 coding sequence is TGTGCCAGCAGTGAGTCAGGGAGTTGGAATTCACCCCTCCACTTT.

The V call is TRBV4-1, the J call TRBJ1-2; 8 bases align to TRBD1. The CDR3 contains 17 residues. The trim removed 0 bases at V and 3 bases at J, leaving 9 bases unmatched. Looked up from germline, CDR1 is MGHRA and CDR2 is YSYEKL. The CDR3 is CASSQDEAAQGDYGYTF. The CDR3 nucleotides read TGCGCCAGCAGCCAAGATGAGGCGGCACAGGGGGACTATGGCTACACCTTC.

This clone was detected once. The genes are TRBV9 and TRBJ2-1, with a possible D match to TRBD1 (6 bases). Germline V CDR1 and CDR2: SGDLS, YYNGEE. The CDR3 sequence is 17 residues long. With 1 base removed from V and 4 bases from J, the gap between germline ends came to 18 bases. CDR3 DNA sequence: TGTGCCAGCAGCGTACGAGGATTCGGGACATCTTACAATGAGCAGTTCTTC. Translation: CASSVRGFGTSYNEQFF.

The CDR3 loop reads CASGVSLEQYF. The CDR3 DNA reads as TGTGCCAGCGGCGTATCGCTCGAGCAGTACTTC. The rearrangement uses TRBV6-5 and TRBJ2-7; no reliable D call. The CDR3 is 11 residues long. The V gene lost 8 bases and the J gene lost 6 bases, with 11 bases spanning the gap. Germline V gene data show CDR1 as MNHEY and CDR2 as SVGAGI.

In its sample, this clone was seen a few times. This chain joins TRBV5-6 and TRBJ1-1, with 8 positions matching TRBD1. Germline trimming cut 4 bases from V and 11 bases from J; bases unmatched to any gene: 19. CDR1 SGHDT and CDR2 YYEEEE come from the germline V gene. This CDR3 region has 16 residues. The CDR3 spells CASSHAAGGFNQDAFF. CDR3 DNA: TGTGCCAGCAGCCATGCTGCAGGGGGCTTTAATCAGGATGCTTTCTTT.